The 20 T cell receptor beta chains below were found in one sample sequenced in a study of a mutant IDH1 vaccine in newly diagnosed glioma. The assay was immunoSEQ multiplex PCR, and TCRdb's table has in-frame clones only and misses some. The table shows 40,000 to 50,000 clones, with approximately 83% occurring only once. Regarding time point: week 5, during vaccination. What each vaccine dose contained was 300 ug of mutant IDH1 20-mer peptide, accompanied by topical imiquimod. These receptors lack a known antigen. The source was PBMCs, collected from a glioma patient whose treatment included an IDH1 peptide vaccine. These receptors came from a man aged 35-49 years with glioma.

A single count supports this clone. The gene calls are TRBV9 and TRBJ1-1; D is unclear. CDR1 is SGDLS and CDR2 is YYNGEE in the germline V gene. This CDR3 is 14 amino acids long. Trimming stripped 4 bases from V and 10 bases from J, with 20 bases between. The CDR3 region is CASSPQVGGLGAFF. The CDR3 DNA is TGTGCCAGCAGCCCCCAGGTGGGTGGGCTAGGAGCTTTCTTT.

The CDR3 DNA follows: TGTGCCAGCAGCTCAAGGACAGCAACTCAAAACATTCAGTACTTC. Translated: CASSSRTATQNIQYF. This chain connects TRBV5-4 to TRBJ2-4; D is possibly TRBD1 (6 bases). V lost 3 bases and J 5 bases, leaving 15 bases between the germline ends. CDR1 and CDR2 from the germline V gene are SGHNT and YYREEE (reference sequence). This CDR3 is built from 15 residues.

CDR3 region: CASSLRASNQPQHF. The CDR3 DNA follows: TGTGCCAGCAGCTTGCGGGCCAGCAATCAGCCCCAGCATTTT. The chain carries TRBV5-6 and TRBJ1-5, with D unresolved. V was cut by 1 base and J by 1 base, with 6 bases left in between. The CDR3 has 14 amino acids. Germline V gene sequence: CDR1 SGHDT, CDR2 YYEEEE.

This clone was observed a single time. J is TRBJ2-7 and V is TRBV5-1; possible D gene TRBD2, 6 bases. V was trimmed by 0 bases and J by 3 bases, leaving 13 bases between them. This CDR3 has 15 residues. CDR1 is SGHRS and CDR2 is YFSETQ in the germline V gene. CDR3 residues: CASSLAPGAFYEQYF. The CDR3 DNA reads as TGCGCCAGCAGCTTGGCTCCGGGAGCGTTCTACGAGCAGTACTTC.

The CDR3 spells CASGRQGGTETQYF. In DNA, the CDR3 is TGTGCCAGCGGTCGACAGGGAGGGACGGAGACCCAGTACTTC. The chain uses TRBV25-1 and TRBJ2-5, with D possibly being TRBD1 or TRBD2 (7 bases each). Trimming left V 8 bases short and J 5 bases short, with 18 bases between. The germline V gene has CDR1 MGHDK and CDR2 SYGVNS. The CDR3 is made up of 14 amino acids. Together with reference TRBV25-1 and TRBJ2-5, the CDR3 gives the full variable domain: EADIYQTPRYLVIGTGKKITLECSQTMGHDKMYWYQQDPGMELHLIHYSYGVNSTEKGDLSSESTVSRIRTEHFPLTLESARPSHTSQYLCASGRQGGTETQYFGPGTRLLVL.

The chain is built from TRBV7-2 and TRBJ2-3; D not resolved. CDR3 size: 16 residues. V lost 5 bases and J 1 base, leaving 16 bases between the germline ends. Germline V gene data show CDR1 as SGHTA and CDR2 as FQGNSA. The CDR3 DNA is TGTGCCAGCAGCCTTCCGGGTTTTGGTGGCACAGATACGCAGTATTTT. Amino acid sequence: CASSLPGFGGTDTQYF.

A single count supports this clone. Written as DNA, the CDR3 is TGTGCCAGCAGCACCCAGGGGGCGCGGGGCTACACCTTC. Its translation is CASSTQGARGYTF. The chain uses TRBV7-9 and TRBJ1-2; TRBD1 agrees at 8 bases. V lost 5 bases and J lost 8; bases outside the gene matches: 7. In germline, CDR1 is SEHNR, CDR2 FQNEAQ (reference sequence). CDR3 size: 13 residues.

This clone was detected a few times. The genes are TRBV4-3 and TRBJ1-2; D remains unclear. Germline loops: CDR1 LGHNA, CDR2 YSLEER. The CDR3 is 15 amino acids. Trimming removed 0 bases at V and 4 bases at J, with 12 bases between. CDR3 coding DNA: TGCGCCAGCAGCCAAGATTGGCGGAAGGCCTATGGCTACACCTTC. Protein sequence: CASSQDWRKAYGYTF.

The rearrangement links TRBV7-2 to TRBJ2-2; the match to TRBD2 covers 13 bases. The CDR3 length is 16 residues. Germline values: CDR1 SGHTA, CDR2 FQGNSA. The V gene end was trimmed by 6 bases and the J gene end by 2 bases; junction bases not matched to a gene: 3. CDR3 region: CASRRTSGSNTGELFF. CDR3 DNA sequence: TGTGCCAGCAGAAGGACTAGCGGGAGTAACACCGGGGAGCTGTTTTTT.

DNA for the CDR3: TGCGCCAGCAGCTTGGATGATCGGGGTTGGAACTATGGCTACACCTTC. Its protein is CASSLDDRGWNYGYTF. The chain recombines TRBV5-1 with TRBJ1-2; no definite D call. Deletions cut 0 bases from V and 2 bases from J, with 14 bases between. Germline V gives CDR1 SGHRS, CDR2 YFSETQ. This CDR3 has 16 residues. Full variable domain (missing parts from reference TRBV5-1 and TRBJ1-2): KAGVTQTPRYLIKTRGQQVTLSCSPISGHRSVSWYQQTPGQGLQFLFEYFSETQRNKGNFPGRFSGRQFSNSRSEMNVSTLELGDSALYLCASSLDDRGWNYGYTFGSGTRLTVV.

This chain uses TRBV19 with TRBJ2-5, with no clear D. The CDR3 extends over 15 amino acids. V dropped 5 bases and J dropped 2 bases, with 15 bases sitting between them. The germline CDR1 and CDR2 sequences are LNHDA and SQIVND (reference sequence). The CDR3 loop is CASSPNTYIQETQYF. As DNA, the CDR3 is TGTGCCAGTAGTCCTAATACGTACATACAAGAGACCCAGTACTTC.

CDR3 amino acids: CASSANSWANQPQHF. For the CDR3, the DNA is TGTGCCAGCAGCGCCAACAGTTGGGCGAATCAGCCCCAGCATTTT. This chain connects TRBV9 to TRBJ1-5; D unresolved. This CDR3 comprises 15 residues. The germline V gene has CDR1 SGDLS and CDR2 YYNGEE. V was cut by 3 bases and J by 4 bases, with 14 bases left in between.

This clone came up a few times. The chain links TRBV5-1 to TRBJ2-6; D gene unclear. The CDR3 covers 17 residues. The V end lost 1 base, the J end lost 0 bases, and 11 bases lay between the germline ends. Germline values: CDR1 SGHRS, CDR2 YFSETQ. CDR3 bases: TGCGCCAGCAGCTTGTCATCTGTTTACTCTGGGGCCAACGTCCTGACTTTC. This encodes CASSLSSVYSGANVLTF.

The chain has TRBV28 and TRBJ1-1; D is uncertain. This CDR3 has 12 residues. V lost 8 bases and J lost 2, with 9 bases in between. Per the germline V gene, CDR1 is MDHEN and CDR2 is SYDVKM. CDR3 loop: CASRRANTEAFF. The DNA of the CDR3 is TGTGCCAGCCGCCGGGCAAACACTGAAGCTTTCTTT.

The gene calls are TRBV4-2 and TRBJ2-5, with D possibly being TRBD1 (5 bases). Germline values: CDR1 LGHNA, CDR2 YNFKEQ. Trimming cost V 4 bases and J 0 bases, with 12 bases left between them. This CDR3 contains 15 residues. The CDR3 nucleotides read TGTGCCAGCAGCCCGTTGGACACCTACCAAGAGACCCAGTACTTC. As protein: CASSPLDTYQETQYF.

This rearrangement joins TRBV9 to TRBJ2-5; the D call may be TRBD1 or TRBD2 (5 bases each). With 4 bases removed from V and 2 bases from J, the gap between germline ends came to 15 bases. The CDR3 is made up of 15 amino acids. Germline V gene sequence: CDR1 SGDLS, CDR2 YYNGEE. Here the CDR3 reads CASSPGPNLQETQYF. The DNA for the CDR3 is TGTGCCAGCAGCCCGGGGCCCAATCTTCAAGAGACCCAGTACTTC.

This clone was detected a few times. This chain connects TRBV2 to TRBJ1-1, with D maybe TRBD1 (5 bases). Between the trimmed V and J ends, which lost 8 bases and 1 base, there was a span of 11 bases. The CDR3 consists of 13 residues. Germline lookup yields CDR1 SNHLY and CDR2 FYNNEI. CDR3 residues: CASSGRRNTEAFF. The CDR3 bases are TGTGCCAGCTCGGGACGACGGAACACTGAAGCTTTCTTT.

The genes are TRBV9 and TRBJ1-1, with D perhaps matching TRBD1 (6 bases). This CDR3 has 16 amino acids. CDR1 is SGDLS, CDR2 YYNGEE, per germline. V lost 3 bases and J 0 bases, leaving 15 bases between the germline ends. CDR3 loop: CASSEGVTVLNTEAFF. The CDR3 coding sequence is TGTGCCAGCAGCGAGGGGGTAACGGTATTGAACACTGAAGCTTTCTTT.

This rearrangement joins TRBV19 to TRBJ2-7; tentatively, D is TRBD1 (6 bases). Germline-derived CDR1 and CDR2 are LNHDA and SQIVND (reference sequence). The V and J ends lost 2 bases and 2 bases respectively, with 10 bases between them. The CDR3 runs 14 residues. CDR3 bases: TGTGCCAGTAGTATAAGCAGGGGACCCTACGAGCAGTACTTC. It translates to CASSISRGPYEQYF.

The chain uses TRBV6-6 and TRBJ2-7; perhaps D is TRBD1 or TRBD2 (5 bases each). The CDR3 runs to 13 residues. CDR1 MNHNY and CDR2 SVGAGI come from the germline V gene (reference sequence). V was pared by 0 bases and J by 3 bases, with 6 bases between. CDR3 sequence: CASSYSRGYEQYF. The CDR3 coding sequence is TGTGCCAGCAGTTACTCGAGGGGCTACGAGCAGTACTTC.